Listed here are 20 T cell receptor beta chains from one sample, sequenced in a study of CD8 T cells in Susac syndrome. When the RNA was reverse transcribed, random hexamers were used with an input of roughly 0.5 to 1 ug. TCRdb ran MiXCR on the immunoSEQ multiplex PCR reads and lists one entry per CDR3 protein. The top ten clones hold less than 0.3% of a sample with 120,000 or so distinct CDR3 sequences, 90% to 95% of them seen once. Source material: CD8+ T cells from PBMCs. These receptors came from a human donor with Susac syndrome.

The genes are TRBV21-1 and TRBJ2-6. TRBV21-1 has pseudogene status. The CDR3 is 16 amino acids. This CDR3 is CASSEKRSPGANVLTF. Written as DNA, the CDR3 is TGTGCCAGCAGCGAAAAGCGGAGTCCTGGGGCCAACGTCCTGACTTTC.

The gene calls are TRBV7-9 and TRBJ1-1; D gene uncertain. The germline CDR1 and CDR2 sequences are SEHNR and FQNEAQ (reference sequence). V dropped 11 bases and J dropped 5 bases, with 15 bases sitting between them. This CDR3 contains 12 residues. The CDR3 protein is CAASGGGTEAFF. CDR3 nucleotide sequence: TGTGCCGCAAGTGGTGGAGGGACTGAAGCTTTCTTT.

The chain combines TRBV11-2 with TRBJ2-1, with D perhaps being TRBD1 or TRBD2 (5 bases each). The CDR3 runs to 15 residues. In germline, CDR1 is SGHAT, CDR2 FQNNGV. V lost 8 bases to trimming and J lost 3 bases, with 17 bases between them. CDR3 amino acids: CASLPPGRGYNEQFF. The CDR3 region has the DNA TGTGCCAGCCTCCCTCCAGGGAGAGGCTACAATGAGCAGTTCTTC.

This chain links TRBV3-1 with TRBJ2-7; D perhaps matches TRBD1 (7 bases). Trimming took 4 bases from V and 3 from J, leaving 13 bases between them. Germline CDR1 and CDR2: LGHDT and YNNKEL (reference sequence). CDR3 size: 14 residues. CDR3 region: CASSPPGGLYEQYF. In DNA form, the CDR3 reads TGTGCCAGCAGCCCCCCAGGGGGACTCTACGAGCAGTACTTC.

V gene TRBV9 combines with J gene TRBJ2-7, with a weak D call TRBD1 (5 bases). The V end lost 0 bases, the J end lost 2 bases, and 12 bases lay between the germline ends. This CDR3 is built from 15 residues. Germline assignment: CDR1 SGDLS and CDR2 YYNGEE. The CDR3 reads CASSVAAGPTYEQYF. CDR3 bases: TGTGCCAGCAGCGTAGCGGCAGGGCCAACCTACGAGCAGTACTTC.

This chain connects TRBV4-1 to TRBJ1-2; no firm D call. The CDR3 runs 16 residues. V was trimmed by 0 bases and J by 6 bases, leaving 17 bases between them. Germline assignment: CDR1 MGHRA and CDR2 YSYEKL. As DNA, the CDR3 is TGCGCCAGCAGCCAAGATCCGGGAAGGCCCCGGGATGGCTACACCTTC. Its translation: CASSQDPGRPRDGYTF.

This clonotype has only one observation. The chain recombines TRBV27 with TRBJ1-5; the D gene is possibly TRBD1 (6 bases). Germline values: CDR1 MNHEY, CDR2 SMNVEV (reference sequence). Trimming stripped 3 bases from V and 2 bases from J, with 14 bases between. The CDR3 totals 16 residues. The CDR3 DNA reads TGTGCCAGCAGTTTCTCCCCGGGGGCGGGCAATCAGCCCCAGCATTTT. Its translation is CASSFSPGAGNQPQHF.

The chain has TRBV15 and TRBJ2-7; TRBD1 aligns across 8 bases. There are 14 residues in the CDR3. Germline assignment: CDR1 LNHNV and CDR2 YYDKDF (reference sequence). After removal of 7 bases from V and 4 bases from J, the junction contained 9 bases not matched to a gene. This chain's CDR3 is CATTPPDRVYEQYF. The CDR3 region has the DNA TGTGCCACCACCCCCCCGGACAGGGTTTACGAGCAGTACTTC.

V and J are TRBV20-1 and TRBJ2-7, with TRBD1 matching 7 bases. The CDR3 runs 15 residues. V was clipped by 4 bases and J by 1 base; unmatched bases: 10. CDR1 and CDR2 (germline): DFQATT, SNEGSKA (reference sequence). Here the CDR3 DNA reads TGCAGTGCTACCTCAGGGGGTTTCAATTCCTACGAGCAGTACTTC. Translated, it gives CSATSGGFNSYEQYF.

CDR3 DNA: TGTGCCAGCACGGAAGGAAACACCATATATTTT. It encodes CASTEGNTIYF. The gene calls are TRBV7-9 and TRBJ1-3; D ambiguous. V was cut by 7 bases and J by 4 bases, with 5 bases left in between. This CDR3 is built from 11 residues. Looked up from germline, CDR1 is SEHNR and CDR2 is FQNEAQ (reference sequence).

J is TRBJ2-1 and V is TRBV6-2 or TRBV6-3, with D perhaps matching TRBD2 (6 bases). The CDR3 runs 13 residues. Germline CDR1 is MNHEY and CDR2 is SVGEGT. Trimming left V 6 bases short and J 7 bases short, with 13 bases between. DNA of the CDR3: TGTGCCAGCAGCGCCAGACTAGAGAATGAGCAGTTCTTC. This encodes CASSARLENEQFF.

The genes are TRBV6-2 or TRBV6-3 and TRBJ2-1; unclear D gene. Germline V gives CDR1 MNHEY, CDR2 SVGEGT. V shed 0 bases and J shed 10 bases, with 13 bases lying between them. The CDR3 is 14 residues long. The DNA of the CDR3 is TGTGCCAGCAGTTACTCAGGGTCAGCTCGAGAGCAGTTCTTC. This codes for CASSYSGSAREQFF.

In DNA, the CDR3 is TGTGCCTGGATGGGGAGCAATCAGCCCCAGCATTTT. As protein: CAWMGSNQPQHF. The V call is TRBV30, the J call TRBJ1-5; unclear D gene. Germline V gene data show CDR1 as GTSNPN and CDR2 as SVGIG (reference sequence). V was clipped by 4 bases and J by 1 base, with 5 bases between them. This CDR3 has 12 amino acids.

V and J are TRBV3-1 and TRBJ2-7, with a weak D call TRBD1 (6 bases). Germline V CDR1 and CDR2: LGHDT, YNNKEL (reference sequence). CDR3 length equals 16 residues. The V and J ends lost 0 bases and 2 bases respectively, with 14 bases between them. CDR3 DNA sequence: TGTGCCAGCAGCCAAGATTCGGACAGTCCCGCCTACGAGCAGTACTTC. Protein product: CASSQDSDSPAYEQYF.

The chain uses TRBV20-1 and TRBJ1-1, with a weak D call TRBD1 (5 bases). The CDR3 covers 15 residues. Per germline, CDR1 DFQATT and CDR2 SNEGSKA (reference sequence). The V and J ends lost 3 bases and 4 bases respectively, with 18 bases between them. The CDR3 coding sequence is TGCAGTGCTAGGGGGGGGGATGAAGGAATCACTGAAGCTTTCTTT. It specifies CSARGGDEGITEAFF.

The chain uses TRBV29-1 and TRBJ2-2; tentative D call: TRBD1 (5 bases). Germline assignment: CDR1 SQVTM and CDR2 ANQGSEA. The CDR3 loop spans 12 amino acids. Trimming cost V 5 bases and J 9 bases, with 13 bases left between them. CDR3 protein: CSVSQGLRELFF. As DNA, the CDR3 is TGCAGCGTTTCCCAGGGTCTCCGGGAGCTGTTTTTT.

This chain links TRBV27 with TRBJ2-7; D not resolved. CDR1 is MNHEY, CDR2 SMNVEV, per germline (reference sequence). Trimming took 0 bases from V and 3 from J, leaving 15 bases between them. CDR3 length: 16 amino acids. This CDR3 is CASSLSGSRSYYEQYF. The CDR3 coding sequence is TGTGCCAGCAGTTTATCAGGTAGCCGCAGCTACTACGAGCAGTACTTC.

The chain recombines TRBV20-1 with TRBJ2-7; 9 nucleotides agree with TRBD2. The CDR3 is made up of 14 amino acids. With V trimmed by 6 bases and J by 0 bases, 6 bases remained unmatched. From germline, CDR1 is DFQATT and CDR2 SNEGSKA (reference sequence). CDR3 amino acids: CSARKRGASYEQYF. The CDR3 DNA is TGCAGTGCGCGCAAGCGGGGGGCCTCCTACGAGCAGTACTTC.

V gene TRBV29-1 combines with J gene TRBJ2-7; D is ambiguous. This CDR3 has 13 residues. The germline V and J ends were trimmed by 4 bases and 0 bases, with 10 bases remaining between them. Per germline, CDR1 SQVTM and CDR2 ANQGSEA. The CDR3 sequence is CSVVTWSSYEQYF. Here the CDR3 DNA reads TGCAGCGTTGTAACCTGGAGCTCCTACGAGCAGTACTTC.

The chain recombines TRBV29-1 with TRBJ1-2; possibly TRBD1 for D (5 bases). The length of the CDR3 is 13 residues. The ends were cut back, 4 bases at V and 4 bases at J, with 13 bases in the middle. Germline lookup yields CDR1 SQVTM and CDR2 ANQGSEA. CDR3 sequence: CSVAGGRVYGYTF. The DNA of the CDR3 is TGCAGCGTTGCCGGGGGACGGGTCTATGGCTACACCTTC.